Below, 29 T cell receptor beta chains from the same sample are listed, as sequenced in a study of CD8 T cells in Susac syndrome. After extraction with the RNeasy kit, about 0.5 to 1 ug of the RNA was reverse transcribed using random hexamers. TCRdb itself ran the immunoSEQ multiplex PCR reads through MiXCR, one entry per CDR3 protein. Altogether 120,000 or so distinct CDR3 sequences are present, over 90% being singletons, with the ten largest covering around 0.12%. The material sequenced was CD4+ T cells from PBMCs. These receptors originate from a human donor in good health.

The gene calls are TRBV6-5 and TRBJ1-1; tentative D call: TRBD1 (6 bases). CDR1 MNHEY and CDR2 SVGAGI come from the germline V gene. Trimming removed 3 bases at V and 4 bases at J, with 12 bases between. The CDR3 covers 14 residues. For the CDR3, the DNA is TGTGCCAGCAGTTATGGGGGCTCGGGCACTGAAGCTTTCTTT. This sequence encodes CASSYGGSGTEAFF.

This clonotype was observed once. The chain carries TRBV29-1 and TRBJ1-2; D might be TRBD1 (5 bases). The CDR3 runs to 13 residues. The germline V and J ends were trimmed by 3 bases and 4 bases, with 12 bases remaining between them. CDR1 is SQVTM and CDR2 is ANQGSEA in the germline V gene. The CDR3 sequence is CSVEGRVTYGYTF. The CDR3 region has the DNA TGCAGCGTTGAGGGCAGGGTTACCTATGGCTACACCTTC.

This clonotype was counted once. V usage is TRBV20-1 and J usage is TRBJ2-7, with a tentative D call TRBD1 (6 bases). Germline CDR1 and CDR2: DFQATT and SNEGSKA (reference sequence). The CDR3 has 15 amino acids. The CDR3 sequence: CSANTGTTFSYEQYF. CDR3 nucleotides: TGCAGCGCAAATACCGGGACAACCTTTTCCTACGAGCAGTACTTC.

V gene TRBV7-9 combines with J gene TRBJ2-7; 7 nucleotides align to TRBD1. The V gene's germline CDR1 is SEHNR and CDR2 FQNEAQ (reference sequence). The V and J ends lost 5 bases and 5 bases, in that order; junction bases with no gene match: 6. The CDR3 totals 13 residues. In DNA form, the CDR3 reads TGTGCCAGCAGCCCGACAGGGATCCACGAGCAGTACTTC. This translates into CASSPTGIHEQYF.

The count of this clonotype is one. This chain joins TRBV15 and TRBJ2-2; D might be TRBD1 (5 bases). Germline CDR1 LNHNV, CDR2 YYDKDF (reference sequence). Deletions cut 0 bases from V and 4 bases from J, with 9 bases between. The length of the CDR3 is 15 residues. CDR3 sequence: CATSRDKGRTGELFF. The CDR3 DNA reads as TGTGCCACCAGCAGAGACAAGGGGCGCACCGGGGAGCTGTTTTTT.

CDR3 sequence: CASARQGQPYGYTF. The CDR3 nucleotides read TGTGCCAGCGCCCGACAGGGACAGCCCTATGGCTACACCTTC. The genes are TRBV12-3 or TRBV12-4 and TRBJ1-2; 7 bases map to TRBD1. CDR3 length: 14 amino acids. The J segment lost 4 bases and the V segment lost 8 bases, leaving 10 bases of the junction unmatched.

The V and J genes are TRBV7-8 and TRBJ1-2; 8 positions agree with TRBD1. V lost 2 bases and J lost 6; bases outside the gene matches: 8. Germline values: CDR1 SGHVS, CDR2 FQNEAQ. This CDR3 region has 15 residues. The CDR3 region is CASSLWGDRSNGYTF. The CDR3 nucleotides are TGTGCCAGCAGCTTATGGGGGGACAGGTCGAATGGCTACACCTTC.

This rearrangement joins TRBV6-5 to TRBJ2-7; D gene unclear. The CDR3 loop spans 13 amino acids. V was trimmed by 2 bases and J by 0 bases, leaving 5 bases between them. Germline values: CDR1 MNHEY, CDR2 SVGAGI. CDR3 loop: CASSYLPSYEQYF. DNA for the CDR3: TGTGCCAGCAGTTACCTACCCTCCTACGAGCAGTACTTC.

The chain combines TRBV30 with TRBJ2-1; D uncertain. The CDR3 contains 13 residues. V was cut by 1 base and J by 7 bases, with 11 bases left in between. CDR1 is GTSNPN, CDR2 SVGIG, per germline (reference sequence). The CDR3 sequence: CAWSDSIRNEQFF. The CDR3 bases are TGTGCCTGGAGTGACTCGATCAGGAATGAGCAGTTCTTC.

This clonotype came up once. Sequence at one end of the junction differs from germline and may be a read error. The V gene is TRBV18, the J gene TRBJ1-1, with D unresolved. CDR3 length: 14 amino acids. Looked up from germline, CDR1 is KGHSH and CDR2 is LQKENI. DNA for the CDR3: TGTGTCAGCTCACCACCAGTTCGGAACACTGAAGCTTTCTTT. As protein: CVSSPPVRNTEAFF.

The chain is built from TRBV2 and TRBJ2-1; the D is unclear. Trimming stripped 8 bases from V and 8 bases from J, with 16 bases between. From germline, CDR1 is SNHLY and CDR2 FYNNEI. The CDR3 is 13 residues long. DNA of the CDR3: TGTGCCAGCCCCCAGCCAGGCTGGGATGAGCAGTTCTTC. It codes for CASPQPGWDEQFF. Together with reference TRBV2 and TRBJ2-1, the CDR3 gives the full variable domain: EPEVTQTPSHQVTQMGQEVILRCVPISNHLYFYWYRQILGQKVEFLVSFYNNEISEKSEIFDDQFSVERPDGSNFTLKIRSTKLEDSAMYFCASPQPGWDEQFFGPGTRLTVL.

V is TRBV20-1 and J is TRBJ2-7; 8 positions agree with TRBD1. The CDR3 spans 12 residues. Germline V gives CDR1 DFQATT, CDR2 SNEGSKA (reference sequence). Trimming cost V 6 bases and J 6 bases; bases outside gene matches: 7. CDR3 DNA: TGCAGTGCCCTTGCAGGGGGCGCCGAGCAGTACTTC. Translating it yields CSALAGGAEQYF.

The genes are TRBV29-1 and TRBJ1-2; a possible D gene is TRBD1 (5 bases). Trimming removed 0 bases from V and 6 bases from J, with 14 bases in between. The CDR3 extends over 14 amino acids. Germline V gene lookup returns CDR1 SQVTM and CDR2 ANQGSEA. CDR3 sequence: CSVEDPDTRHGYTF. For the CDR3, the DNA is TGCAGCGTTGAAGATCCGGACACGAGACATGGCTACACCTTC.

This chain uses TRBV18 with TRBJ1-2; D call uncertain. V lost 2 bases and J 7 bases, leaving 14 bases between the germline ends. Germline V gene lookup returns CDR1 KGHSH and CDR2 LQKENI. This CDR3 spans 14 amino acids. The CDR3 sequence is CASSPGEEGLGYTF. The CDR3 DNA follows: TGTGCCAGCTCACCAGGTGAGGAGGGCCTTGGCTACACCTTC.

The chain combines TRBV20-1 with TRBJ2-1; TRBD2 matches 11 bases. This CDR3 comprises 13 residues. The germline gives CDR1 DFQATT, CDR2 SNEGSKA (reference sequence). V was clipped by 5 bases and J by 9 bases; unmatched bases: 6. CDR3 coding DNA: TGCAGTGCTCCTGTAGCGGGAGGGCCTGAGCAGTTCTTC. As protein: CSAPVAGGPEQFF.

The gene calls are TRBV12-3 or TRBV12-4 and TRBJ2-7; 7 bases map to TRBD1. This CDR3 has 15 amino acids. Losses at the gene ends were 4 bases for V and 1 base for J; bases not matched to a gene: 7. CDR3 bases: TGTGCCAGCAGTTCTGGTTCAGGGGGATCCTACGAGCAGTACTTC. It translates to CASSSGSGGSYEQYF.

The genes are TRBV7-2 and TRBJ2-7; the D gene is possibly TRBD1 (6 bases). The CDR3 contains 14 residues. CDR1 is SGHTA, CDR2 FQGNSA, per germline. The V and J ends lost 5 bases and 2 bases respectively, with 13 bases between them. The CDR3 region has the DNA TGTGCCAGCAGCCCACGGACAGAGCCCTACGAGCAGTACTTC. Translation: CASSPRTEPYEQYF.

For the CDR3, the DNA is TGTGCCAGCAGCGGGACAGACATTAACTCCTACAATGAGCAGTTCTTC. This translates into CASSGTDINSYNEQFF. J is TRBJ2-1 and V is TRBV6-1; 7 bases line up with TRBD1. Germline values: CDR1 MNHNS, CDR2 SASEGT. Trimming at V came to 6 bases and at J to 0 bases, leaving 8 bases not matched to a gene. CDR3 length: 16 residues.

The V and J genes are TRBV29-1 and TRBJ1-2; D is possibly TRBD1 (6 bases). The germline V and J ends were trimmed by 5 bases and 7 bases, with 11 bases remaining between them. This CDR3 is built from 11 residues. CDR1 is SQVTM and CDR2 is ANQGSEA in the germline V gene. CDR3 coding DNA: TGCAGCGTTAGGGGGGCTCGTGGCTACACCTTC. Translating gives CSVRGARGYTF.

This clonotype was recorded only once. The chain has TRBV7-2 and TRBJ1-4, with a weak D call TRBD1 (6 bases). The germline V gene encodes CDR1 SGHTA and CDR2 FQGNSA. The CDR3 covers 13 residues. V lost 5 bases to trimming and J lost 8 bases, with 12 bases between them. CDR3 sequence: CASSPLRGEKLFF. The CDR3 DNA reads as TGTGCCAGCAGCCCCTTGAGGGGGGAAAAACTGTTTTTT.

This clonotype has a handful of counts. This sequence joins TRBV5-6 and TRBJ1-1; D is possibly TRBD1 (6 bases). V dropped 0 bases and J dropped 0 bases, with 6 bases sitting between them. CDR1 is SGHDT and CDR2 is YYEEEE in the germline V gene. The CDR3 spans 14 residues. The CDR3 DNA reads as TGTGCCAGCAGCTTGGGGACAGTGAACACTGAAGCTTTCTTT. This translates into CASSLGTVNTEAFF.

The chain couples TRBV20-1 to TRBJ2-3; no definite D call. With 3 bases removed from V and 5 bases from J, the gap between germline ends came to 6 bases. Germline V gene lookup returns CDR1 DFQATT and CDR2 SNEGSKA (reference sequence). The CDR3 loop spans 11 amino acids. The CDR3 sequence: CSASYLDTQYF. CDR3 nucleotide sequence: TGCAGTGCTAGCTACCTAGATACGCAGTATTTT.

The chain couples TRBV19 to TRBJ1-1; tentative D call: TRBD1 (5 bases). Germline CDR1 reads LNHDA; CDR2 reads SQIVND (reference sequence). V was shortened by 10 bases and J by 0 bases, with 12 bases between the two germline ends. There are 13 residues in the CDR3. DNA of the CDR3: TGTGCCACTCGGGACGCTTTGAACACTGAAGCTTTCTTT. Translated, it gives CATRDALNTEAFF.

The chain has TRBV12-3 or TRBV12-4 and TRBJ2-7, with no clear D. The CDR3 runs 13 residues. Trimming removed 3 bases from V and 3 bases from J, with 9 bases in between. For the CDR3, the DNA is TGTGCCAGCAGTTTGGTGGAGAGCTACGAGCAGTACTTC. Protein: CASSLVESYEQYF.

The chain combines TRBV18 with TRBJ2-2; possibly TRBD2 for D (5 bases). Germline CDR1 is KGHSH and CDR2 is LQKENI. Trimming left V 6 bases short and J 4 bases short, with 12 bases between. The length of the CDR3 is 14 residues. CDR3 sequence: CASSEEGSTGELFF. The DNA of the CDR3 is TGTGCCAGCTCCGAGGAAGGGAGCACCGGGGAGCTGTTTTTT.

This chain joins TRBV19 and TRBJ1-1; 9 bases map to TRBD1. Germline V gene lookup returns CDR1 LNHDA and CDR2 SQIVND (reference sequence). With V trimmed by 8 bases and J by 1 base, 5 bases remained unmatched. This CDR3 comprises 14 residues. CDR3 loop: CASRRQGGNTEAFF. The CDR3 DNA sequence: TGTGCCAGTCGACGACAGGGGGGGAACACTGAAGCTTTCTTT.

The genes are TRBV19 and TRBJ2-7, with TRBD1 as a possible D gene (6 bases). This CDR3 spans 13 amino acids. Trimming took off 10 bases at V and 8 bases at J, with 21 bases between the two ends. Looked up from germline, CDR1 is LNHDA and CDR2 is SQIVND (reference sequence). The CDR3 region is CATSGTTVAQQYF. CDR3 coding DNA: TGTGCCACCTCCGGGACAACCGTCGCCCAGCAGTACTTC.

This rearrangement joins TRBV16 to TRBJ2-6; 8 bases are a match to TRBD1. The CDR3 extends over 15 amino acids. Germline-derived CDR1 and CDR2 are KGHSY and FQNENV. The V segment lost 3 bases and the J segment 2 bases; nucleotides outside the gene matches: 0. CDR3 protein: CASSQDRAGANVLTF. The CDR3 nucleotides are TGTGCCAGCAGCCAGGACAGGGCTGGGGCCAACGTCCTGACTTTC.

J is TRBJ1-1 and V is TRBV6-1; 10 bases align to TRBD1. CDR1 MNHNS and CDR2 SASEGT come from the germline V gene. Unmatched junction bases numbered 13, after V lost 7 bases and J lost 5 bases. The CDR3 is 16 residues long. DNA of the CDR3: TGTGCCAGCACCCCCCGACAGGGGGCTTGGGGAACTGAAGCTTTCTTT. This gives the protein CASTPRQGAWGTEAFF.